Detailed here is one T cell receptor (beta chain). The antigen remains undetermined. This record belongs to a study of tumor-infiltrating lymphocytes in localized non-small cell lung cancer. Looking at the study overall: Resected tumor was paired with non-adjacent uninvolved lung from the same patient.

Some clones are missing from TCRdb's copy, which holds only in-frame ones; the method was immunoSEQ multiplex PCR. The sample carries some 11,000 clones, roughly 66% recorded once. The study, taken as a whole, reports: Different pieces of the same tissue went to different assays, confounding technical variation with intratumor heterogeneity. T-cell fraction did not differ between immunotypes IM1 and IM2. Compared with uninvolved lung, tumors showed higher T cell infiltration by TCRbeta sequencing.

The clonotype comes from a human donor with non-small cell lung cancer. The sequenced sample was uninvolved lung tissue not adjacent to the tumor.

As DNA, the CDR3 is TGTGCCAGCTCCCCCCTCAGCCGGCGCACGGGTGAGCCCCAGCATTTT. As protein: CASSPLSRRTGEPQHF. This chain joins TRBV6-6 and TRBJ1-5; D not certain. This CDR3 comprises 16 residues. The V end lost 8 bases, the J end lost 8 bases, and 25 bases lay between the germline ends. Germline values: CDR1 MNHNY, CDR2 SVGAGI (reference sequence).